The 17 T cell receptor beta chains below all came from one sample that was sequenced in a study of blood T cell repertoires in COVID-19. Clones were sequenced by immunoSEQ multiplex PCR, and TCRdb holds only the in-frame ones, with some missing. The top ten hold around 2.1% of the sample, which has 250,000 to 350,000 clones, 87% seen once. Sequencing used peripheral blood. The receptors derive from a man between 18 and 35 years old with active or convalescent COVID-19.

The chain recombines TRBV6-2 or TRBV6-3 with TRBJ2-3; possible D gene TRBD1, 5 bases. There are 13 residues in the CDR3. Germline values: CDR1 MNHEY, CDR2 SVGEGT. V dropped 4 bases and J dropped 5 bases, with 10 bases sitting between them. The CDR3 spells CASSFPGIDTQYF. CDR3 in DNA: TGTGCCAGCAGTTTTCCAGGGATAGATACGCAGTATTTT.

The chain uses TRBV6-5 and TRBJ2-3, with TRBD1 matching 8 bases. Germline V gives CDR1 MNHEY, CDR2 SVGAGI. The CDR3 contains 11 residues. The V and J ends lost 9 bases and 6 bases, in that order; junction bases with no gene match: 2. The CDR3 DNA reads TGTGCCAGTAACAGGGGGGATACGCAGTATTTT. This codes for CASNRGDTQYF.

The V gene is TRBV5-6, the J gene TRBJ2-4, with D possibly TRBD2 on 6 matching bases. CDR3 length: 14 amino acids. V gave up 0 bases and J gave up 6 bases, with 10 bases separating them. Germline V gives CDR1 SGHDT, CDR2 YYEEEE. For the CDR3, the DNA is TGTGCCAGCAGCTTGGTGCGGGGCGGAAACATTCAGTACTTC. It encodes CASSLVRGGNIQYF.

This clone was recorded a few times. The rearrangement uses TRBV6-5 and TRBJ2-3; 9 bases agree with TRBD2. CDR3 length: 15 amino acids. From germline, CDR1 is MNHEY and CDR2 SVGAGI. With 8 bases clipped from V and 1 base from J, the junction kept 7 bases outside the gene matches. The CDR3 DNA is TGTGCCAGCGGCCCGATAGCGGGAGGCACAGATACGCAGTATTTT. Its translation: CASGPIAGGTDTQYF.

The gene calls are TRBV6-5 and TRBJ2-7; D might be TRBD1 (5 bases). The CDR3 has 15 amino acids. Germline-derived CDR1 and CDR2 are MNHEY and SVGAGI. The V end lost 6 bases, the J end lost 0 bases, and 15 bases lay between the germline ends. The CDR3 DNA reads TGTGCCAGCAGCCCCGGACACCACAGCTCCTACGAGCAGTACTTC. Protein: CASSPGHHSSYEQYF.

This sequence joins TRBV7-9 and TRBJ2-7, with D possibly matching TRBD2 (5 bases). This CDR3 has 17 residues. The V end was cut by 1 base, the J end by 2 bases, with 18 bases between. Per the germline V gene, CDR1 is SEHNR and CDR2 is FQNEAQ (reference sequence). The CDR3: CASSLGPRGQKAYEQYF. The CDR3 coding sequence is TGTGCCAGCAGCTTAGGCCCCCGCGGGCAGAAGGCCTACGAGCAGTACTTC.

This clone was counted a few times. The V call is TRBV7-2, the J call TRBJ2-6; D unclear. Germline assignment: CDR1 SGHTA and CDR2 FQGNSA. The V and J ends lost 1 base and 0 bases respectively, with 16 bases between them. CDR3 length: 19 amino acids. CDR3 loop: CASSLEARLLYSGANVLTF. The CDR3 DNA is TGTGCCAGCAGCTTAGAAGCTAGGCTACTATACTCTGGGGCCAACGTCCTGACTTTC.

This chain uses TRBV9 with TRBJ1-2, with D possibly matching TRBD1 (5 bases). The CDR3 spans 19 residues. Per germline, CDR1 SGDLS and CDR2 YYNGEE. V lost 1 base and J lost 0, with 22 bases in between. The CDR3 region is CASSVSKPGLNEANYGYTF. DNA for the CDR3: TGTGCCAGCAGCGTATCTAAACCGGGACTTAACGAAGCTAACTATGGCTACACCTTC.

The chain links TRBV9 to TRBJ2-7; a possible D gene is TRBD1 (5 bases). CDR1 SGDLS and CDR2 YYNGEE come from the germline V gene. CDR3 size: 15 residues. V was pared by 0 bases and J by 3 bases, with 13 bases between. The chain's CDR3 is CASSVDSGQVYEQYF. The CDR3 DNA is TGTGCCAGCAGCGTAGATTCAGGGCAGGTCTACGAGCAGTACTTC.

This sequence joins TRBV2 and TRBJ2-3, with 14 bases matching TRBD2. The J segment lost 0 bases and the V segment lost 6 bases, leaving 5 bases of the junction unmatched. Germline V gives CDR1 SNHLY, CDR2 FYNNEI. This CDR3 spans 17 amino acids. DNA of the CDR3: TGTGCCAGCAGCCGACTAGCGGGGGGGCTGAGCACAGATACGCAGTATTTT. This translates into CASSRLAGGLSTDTQYF.

The V call is TRBV27, the J call TRBJ2-7, with 10 bases that match TRBD2. The CDR3 consists of 15 residues. V lost 4 bases to trimming and J lost 4 bases; unmatched junction nucleotides: 7. Germline values: CDR1 MNHEY, CDR2 SMNVEV (reference sequence). The CDR3 sequence is CASSSPLAGVYEQYF. The CDR3 region has the DNA TGTGCCAGCAGTTCCCCTCTAGCGGGAGTGTACGAGCAGTACTTC.

The chain couples TRBV5-4 to TRBJ2-2; 9 positions match TRBD1. The CDR3 sequence is 15 residues long. Germline CDR1 reads SGHNT; CDR2 reads YYREEE (reference sequence). Trimming at V came to 4 bases and at J to 6 bases, leaving 7 bases not matched to a gene. CDR3 protein: CASSEGTGRSGELFF. The CDR3 DNA reads as TGTGCCAGCAGCGAGGGGACAGGGAGGTCCGGGGAGCTGTTTTTT. The variable domain in full, completed from reference TRBV5-4 and TRBJ2-2, reads ETGVTQSPTHLIKTRGQQVTLRCSSQSGHNTVSWYQQALGQGPQFIFQYYREEENGRGNFPPRFSGLQFPNYSSELNVNALELDDSALYLCASSEGTGRSGELFFGEGSRLTVL.

This clone rates as medium-sized. J is TRBJ2-3 and V is TRBV6-4; D is unclear. The germline V and J ends were trimmed by 5 bases and 0 bases, with 6 bases remaining between them. Germline V gene sequence: CDR1 MRHNA, CDR2 SNTAGT. The CDR3 contains 13 residues. DNA for the CDR3: TGTGCCAGCAGTTTAACTAGCACAGATACGCAGTATTTT. Amino acids: CASSLTSTDTQYF.

This chain connects TRBV11-3 to TRBJ2-3; 8 nucleotides line up with TRBD1. Trimming removed 5 bases from V and 4 bases from J; junction bases left unmatched: 11. The CDR3 loop spans 16 amino acids. Germline-derived CDR1 and CDR2 are SGHNT and YENEEA. CDR3 nucleotide sequence: TGTGCCAGCAGCCGGGGTCAGGGGGCAGCTGCAGATACGCAGTATTTT. It specifies CASSRGQGAAADTQYF.

The gene calls are TRBV5-8 and TRBJ2-7; D remains unclear. Trimming removed 4 bases at V and 2 bases at J, with 10 bases between. Per the germline V gene, CDR1 is SGHTS and CDR2 is YDEGEE. The CDR3 totals 13 residues. Here the CDR3 DNA reads TGTGCCAGCAGCCCCGGTAGTACCTACGAGCAGTACTTC. Translating gives CASSPGSTYEQYF.

This clone has a handful of counts. The V and J genes are TRBV10-3 and TRBJ2-7; D unresolved. CDR1 is ENHRY and CDR2 is SYGVKD in the germline V gene. V gave up 2 bases and J gave up 1 base, with 3 bases separating them. CDR3 length: 12 amino acids. CDR3 in DNA: TGTGCCATCAGTGAGCGGTCCTACGAGCAGTACTTC. Translation: CAISERSYEQYF.

The gene calls are TRBV28 and TRBJ2-6, with D perhaps matching TRBD1 (5 bases). CDR1 is MDHEN, CDR2 SYDVKM, per germline. The V and J ends lost 3 bases and 0 bases respectively, with 6 bases between them. The CDR3 runs to 15 residues. CDR3 DNA: TGTGCCAGCAGTTTTCAGGGCTCTGGGGCCAACGTCCTGACTTTC. It encodes CASSFQGSGANVLTF.